This T cell receptor (beta chain) derives from a study of cytomegalovirus exposure and HLA in healthy donors. Sequencing used immunoSEQ multiplex PCR; TCRdb keeps in-frame clones, though not all of them. Here the sample spans approximately 65,000 clones, over 80% being singletons. This clone has only one observation. Trimming stripped 2 bases from V and 8 bases from J, with 15 bases between. The CDR3 is made up of 15 amino acids. CDR1 and CDR2 from the germline V gene are SGHDN and FVKESK. The source material was PBMCs. J is TRBJ1-4 and V is TRBV14, with D possibly TRBD1 on 6 matching bases. The source of this sequence is a man aged 18 to 30 in good health and CMV-seronegative. In nucleotides, the CDR3 is TGTGCCAGCAGCCAAAATCTCAGGGGTGGCGAAAAACTGTTTTTT. As protein: CASSQNLRGGEKLFF. Full variable domain (missing parts from reference TRBV14 and TRBJ1-4): EAGVTQFPSHSVIEKGQTVTLRCDPISGHDNLYWYRRVMGKEIKFLLHFVKESKQDESGMPNNRFLAERTGGTYSTLKVQPAELEDSGVYFCASSQNLRGGEKLFFGSGTQLSVL.